A selection of T cell receptor beta chains follows, all from one sample in a study of cytomegalovirus exposure and HLA in healthy donors. The table came from immunoSEQ multiplex PCR; TCRdb's copy has only in-frame clones and leaves some out. Among 120,000 or so clones listed, 76% were seen once. The material sequenced was PBMCs. Every receptor here comes from a man aged 25 to 40 in good health and CMV-seropositive. CDR3s include the opening cysteine and the closing phenylalanine or tryptophan. D genes are given only for firm matches. The listing skips clone size in some rows; elsewhere it reads once, few, many or a size class.

v_gene	j_gene	d_gene	abundance	CDR3aa	CDR3nt
TRBV7-9	TRBJ2-7	.	.	CASRPGGRDSPYEQYF	TGTGCCAGCAGACCGGGGGGGCGGGACAGCCCCTACGAGCAGTACTTC
TRBV10-2	TRBJ1-1	.	.	CASRSDTEAFF	TGCGCCAGCCGGAGCGACACTGAAGCTTTCTTT
TRBV5-5	TRBJ1-5	.	.	CASSLGGRSNQPQHF	TGTGCCAGCAGCCTCGGAGGGAGATCCAATCAGCCCCAGCATTTT
TRBV11-2	TRBJ2-5	TRBD2	.	CASSYRLAGGPYQETQYF	TGTGCCAGCAGCTACCGACTAGCGGGGGGACCGTACCAAGAGACCCAGTACTTC
TRBV5-1	TRBJ2-7	TRBD2	.	CASSLLTSGASYEQYF	TGCGCCAGCAGCCTGTTGACTAGCGGGGCGTCCTACGAGCAGTACTTC
TRBV9	TRBJ2-6	.	.	CASSVWEGVSGANVLTF	TGTGCCAGCAGCGTATGGGAGGGGGTCTCTGGGGCCAACGTCCTGACTTTC
TRBV19	TRBJ1-4	.	.	CASSSPLRGKLFF	TGTGCCAGTAGTTCCCCGCTAAGAGGGAAACTGTTTTTT
TRBV6-6	TRBJ1-1	.	.	CASSREGGATEAFF	TGTGCCAGCAGCCGCGAGGGGGGGGCCACTGAAGCTTTCTTT
TRBV5-4	TRBJ2-2	.	.	CASRVRGQTNTGGLFF	TGTGCCAGCAGGGTGAGAGGGCAGACGAACACCGGGGGGCTGTTTTTT
TRBV7-2	TRBJ1-5	TRBD1	.	CASSPRQGAQPQHF	TGTGCCAGCAGCCCCCGACAGGGAGCTCAGCCCCAGCATTTT
TRBV5-6	TRBJ2-5	TRBD1	.	CASSLGAGGLETQYF	TGTGCCAGCAGCTTGGGGGCAGGGGGCCTGGAGACCCAGTACTTC
TRBV7-9	TRBJ1-2	TRBD1	.	CASSPSGGYGYTF	TGTGCCAGCAGCCCTTCAGGGGGCTATGGCTACACCTTC
TRBV2	TRBJ2-3	.	.	CASSQTDTQYF	TGTGCCAGCAGCCAAACAGATACGCAGTATTTT
TRBV7-2	TRBJ2-3	TRBD1	.	CASSPGTGDKYTQYF	TGTGCCAGCAGCCCAGGGACAGGGGATAAATATACGCAGTATTTT
TRBV13	TRBJ1-2	.	many	CASSLGGTTNYGYTF	TGTGCCAGCAGCCTAGGGGGGACAACTAACTATGGCTACACCTTC
TRBV4-1	TRBJ1-2	.	once	CASSQDRAGSGWGNYGYTF	TGCGCCAGCAGCCAAGATCGGGCGGGTTCGGGGTGGGGAAACTATGGCTACACCTTC
TRBV6-5	TRBJ2-2	TRBD1	few	CASRSRDRDTGELFF	TGTGCCAGCAGATCCCGGGACAGGGACACCGGGGAGCTGTTTTTT
TRBV11-2	TRBJ1-1	TRBD1	.	CASIGQGGTEAFF	TGTGCCAGCATCGGACAGGGGGGGACTGAAGCTTTCTTT
TRBV11-2	TRBJ1-1	.	.	CASSLIGQGPTEAFF	TGTGCCAGCAGCCTGATCGGGCAGGGGCCCACTGAAGCTTTCTTT
TRBV5-6	TRBJ2-7	.	.	CASSPGLGSYEQYF	TGTGCCAGCAGCCCGGGACTTGGCTCCTACGAGCAGTACTTC
TRBV30	TRBJ1-1	.	.	CAWSVMEGTEAFF	TGTGCCTGGAGTGTAATGGAGGGGACTGAAGCTTTCTTT
TRBV28	TRBJ1-4	TRBD1	.	CASTRDRGGEKLFF	TGTGCCAGCACACGGGACAGGGGCGGAGAAAAACTGTTTTTT
TRBV4-1	TRBJ2-2	TRBD1	.	CASSQAYRGTGELFF	TGCGCCAGCAGCCAGGCTTACAGGGGCACCGGGGAGCTGTTTTTT
TRBV6-5	TRBJ2-7	TRBD1	.	CASSPGTGARDEQYF	TGTGCCAGCAGTCCCGGGACAGGTGCTCGGGACGAGCAGTACTTC
TRBV19	TRBJ2-5	.	.	CASSMQIGETQYF	TGTGCCAGTAGTATGCAAATTGGGGAGACCCAATACTTC
TRBV7-2	TRBJ2-7	TRBD1	.	CASSLASGGSYEQYF	TGTGCCAGCAGCTTAGCATCAGGGGGTTCCTACGAGCAGTACTTC
TRBV11-2	TRBJ1-6	TRBD1	.	CASSLEDRDNSPLHF	TGTGCCAGCAGCTTAGAGGACAGGGACAATTCACCCCTCCACTTT
TRBV9	TRBJ2-1	TRBD2	.	CASSVASGGANEQFF	TGTGCCAGCAGCGTAGCCAGCGGGGGGGCGAATGAGCAGTTCTTC